This TCR beta chain emerged from a study of T cell repertoires in cytomegalovirus infection. Across the study: In public TCR beta signatures, there were indications of both CMV infection and matching HLA type. General study results and limits: Ex vivo, HLA-C-restricted CMV-specific TCR beta clonotypes prevailed over the rest of the response.

The CDR3 spans 18 residues. Trimming at V came to 2 bases and at J to 5 bases, leaving 12 bases not matched to a gene. CDR1 SNHLY and CDR2 FYNNEI come from the germline V gene. Concerning this clonotype: No antigen is known for it.

One entry per CDR3 protein, called by TCRdb with MiXCR from the reads. Among approximately 500,000 distinct CDR3 sequences listed, approximately 15% were seen once. The sequencing input was CD8+ T cells from PBMCs. The chain uses TRBV2 and TRBJ2-1; 10 bases line up with TRBD2. This TCR derives from a human donor in good health (CMV status not recorded). Some clones in this sample may be carry-over from other donors' samples. CDR3 coding DNA: TGTGCCAGCAGTGAATCGGGGCTAGCGGGAGCTTTAAACAATGAGCAGTTCTTC. Translating it yields CASSESGLAGALNNEQFF.